This T cell receptor (beta chain) was observed in a study of T cells in Graves' hyperthyroidism and ophthalmopathy. Study in general: Prior to any treatment, at the point of initial diagnosis, peripheral blood was collected.

Amplified TCR beta CDR3 regions derived from RNA transcripts. An initial round of RT-PCR targeting the TCR CDR3 relied on the HTBI primer set. One entry per CDR3 protein, called by TCRdb with MiXCR from the multiplex PCR reads. The sample lists fewer than 500,000 distinct CDR3 sequences; roughly 15% were seen once. The study's findings and limits: Most thyroid clonotypes expanded above 0.001 were also detected in blood. A model of 13 V-J pairs discriminated ophthalmopathy from stable hyperthyroidism.

Germline values: CDR1 MNHNS, CDR2 SASEGT. The CDR3 covers 14 residues. With V trimmed by 6 bases and J by 8 bases, 7 bases remained unmatched. This clonotype was recorded a few times. As yet, its antigen is unknown. This TCR was recovered from a woman in her twenties or thirties with Graves' ophthalmopathy. The chain recombines TRBV6-1 with TRBJ1-4; 9 bases are shared with TRBD1. The sample taken for sequencing was blood. The CDR3 sequence is CASRRGQGSEKLFF. CDR3 nucleotides: TGTGCCAGCAGGAGGGGACAGGGTTCCGAAAAACTGTTTTTT.